This T cell receptor (beta chain) came from a study of OX40 agonist ivuxolimab in advanced cancers. Study background: Among those enrolled, mean age was roughly 55 years (range roughly 23 to 85) and about 79% were male.

Patients had blood sampled at baseline and again on cycle 4 day 1 and cycle 7 day 1. The CDR3 consists of 11 residues. CDR1 SQVTM and CDR2 ANQGSEA come from the germline V gene. Trimming stripped 5 bases from V and 5 bases from J, with 10 bases between. The repertoire was sequenced with immunoSEQ multiplex PCR; TCRdb's copy has only in-frame clones and lacks some. The table has 29,000 or so clones, just over 90% seen once. The clonotype comes from an adult with an advanced solid tumor such as melanoma, head and neck, liver or kidney cancer. Sequencing was performed on CD4+ or CD8+ T cells sorted from blood, taken in a trial of the OX40 agonist ivuxolimab. The V and J genes are TRBV29-1 and TRBJ2-7; weak D call: TRBD2 (6 bases). The CDR3 protein is CSVTGLNEQYF. The CDR3 DNA reads as TGCAGCGTTACTGGACTAAACGAGCAGTACTTC.